This T cell receptor (beta chain) stems from a study of T cell responses to AZD1222 COVID-19 vaccine. Turning to the study itself: Second-dose recipients at about 4 or about 12 weeks were treated as one pooled group.

On this clone: Antigen unknown.

Points from the study as a whole: Repertoires in all cases were sampled only once the peak T cell response had passed. Donors in the cohort were predominantly white British and more often female, and clonal diversity was possibly underestimated.

The CDR3 spans 13 residues. V was pared by 8 bases and J by 4 bases, with 12 bases between. The germline V gene has CDR1 SEHNR and CDR2 FQNEAQ (reference sequence). Generated by immunoSEQ multiplex PCR, the TCRdb table keeps only in-frame clones and is missing some. The repertoire holds some 90,000 clones, with about 88% as singletons. Sequences were derived from peripheral blood, sampled on day 0 of AZD1222 vaccination. The sequence derives from an adult in good health. J is TRBJ1-3 and V is TRBV7-9; no firm D call. The CDR3 nucleotides are TGTGCCAGCCGAAAGGGTACGGGAAACACCATATATTTT. It codes for CASRKGTGNTIYF.